This is a list of T cell receptor beta chains from one sample in a study of early T cells in non-severe SARS-CoV-2 infection. One entry per CDR3 protein results from TCRdb running MiXCR on the 5' RACE reads. The sample consists of over 90,000 distinct CDR3 sequences, over 9.5% of them appearing once. The sample was whole blood, taken at baseline. These receptor sequences come from an adult who was a healthcare worker with PCR-confirmed SARS-CoV-2 infection or an uninfected control (not recorded which). The CDR3 runs from the conserved cysteine through the conserved F or W. A D gene is named only where the DNA matches it firmly. Size tells how often a clone was seen (once, few, many) or the class of an expanded clone, and some rows leave it out.

>TRBV6-2/TRBV6-3|many|TRBD1|TRBJ2-5
CASSYSGTDQETQYF
TGTGCCAGCAGTTACTCCGGGACAGACCAAGAGACCCAGTACTTC
>TRBV7-9|few|.|TRBJ2-5
CASSPKDGEIQETQYF
TGTGCCAGCAGCCCTAAAGATGGAGAGATTCAAGAGACCCAGTACTTC
>TRBV21-1|many|.|TRBJ2-1
CASSKVRTSGETNEQFF
TGTGCCAGCAGCAAAGTGCGGACTAGCGGGGAGACCAATGAGCAGTTCTTC
>TRBV19|few|.|TRBJ2-3
CASSMEGWTTDTQYF
TGTGCCAGTAGTATGGAAGGGTGGACGACAGATACGCAGTATTTT
>TRBV11-2|many|.|TRBJ2-7
CASSLTYEQYF
TGTGCCAGCAGCTTGACCTACGAGCAGTACTTC
>TRBV7-2|.|.|TRBJ2-1
CASSSPGPQQFF
TGTGCCAGCAGCTCGCCCGGGCCCCAGCAGTTCTTC
>TRBV7-6|few|.|TRBJ2-7
CASSPPPGAAGEQYF
TGTGCCAGCAGCCCACCCCCCGGGGCAGCCGGGGAGCAGTACTTC
>TRBV7-6|few|.|TRBJ2-7
CASSLVPLVEQYF
TGTGCCAGCAGCTTAGTACCCCTCGTGGAGCAGTACTTC
>TRBV25-1|many|.|TRBJ2-7
CASSVDREEQYF
TGTGCCAGCAGTGTCGACCGCGAAGAGCAGTACTTC
>TRBV11-3|few|.|TRBJ2-7
CASSLGPAGNRYEQYF
TGTGCCAGCAGCTTAGGCCCGGCAGGGAACCGCTACGAGCAGTACTTC
>TRBV2|.|.|TRBJ1-5
CASRAQGNSNQPQHF
TGTGCCAGCAGGGCCCAGGGAAATAGCAATCAGCCCCAGCATTTT
>TRBV12-3/TRBV12-4|many|TRBD2|TRBJ2-7
CASSQGLAGDYEQYF
TGTGCCAGCAGCCAGGGACTAGCGGGTGACTACGAGCAGTACTTC
>TRBV20-1|few|TRBD2|TRBJ2-7
CSARGLTSGVSYEQYF
TGCAGTGCTAGAGGTCTGACTAGCGGGGTCTCCTACGAGCAGTACTTC
>TRBV9|many|TRBD1|TRBJ1-2
CASSPYGDSSRGGYTF
TGTGCCAGCAGCCCCTATGGGGACAGCTCTCGTGGTGGCTACACCTTC
>TRBV30|.|TRBD1|TRBJ1-1
CAVGPTGLAEAFF
TGTGCCGTAGGACCGACAGGGCTGGCTGAAGCTTTCTTT
>TRBV6-4|.|.|TRBJ1-6
CASSDRGADSPLHF
TGTGCCAGCAGTGACAGGGGTGCGGATTCACCCCTCCACTTT
>TRBV11-3|few|.|TRBJ2-5
CASSLAAGGRETQYF
TGTGCCAGCAGCTTAGCGGCCGGGGGGCGAGAGACCCAGTACTTC
>TRBV11-2|.|TRBD1|TRBJ2-2
CASRQGAGELFF
TGTGCCAGCAGACAGGGGGCCGGGGAGCTGTTTTTT
>TRBV4-1|.|.|TRBJ1-1
CASSQGRTRTEAFF
TGCGCCAGCAGCCAGGGTAGGACTAGGACTGAAGCTTTCTTT
>TRBV11-2|.|TRBD1|TRBJ2-1
CASSMDRGDEQFF
TGTGCCAGCAGCATGGACAGGGGAGATGAGCAGTTCTTC
>TRBV5-6|few|.|TRBJ2-3
CASTPASVRALEFGTDTQYF
TGTGCCAGCACCCCGGCGAGCGTGAGAGCGCTAGAGTTTGGCACAGATACGCAGTATTTT
>TRBV12-3/TRBV12-4|.|TRBD1|TRBJ2-7
CASSLSDRAVHEQYF
TGTGCCAGCAGTTTATCGGACAGGGCGGTCCACGAGCAGTACTTC
>TRBV7-7|few|TRBD2|TRBJ2-5
CASSFSGEGRGETQYF
TGTGCTAGCAGCTTCTCCGGGGAGGGAAGAGGAGAGACCCAGTACTTC
>TRBV30|many|.|TRBJ2-3
CAWSGVLSRGGTDTQYF
TGTGCCTGGAGTGGGGTTCTTAGCCGAGGGGGCACAGATACGCAGTATTTT
>TRBV10-3|many|.|TRBJ1-1
CAISEGGNTEAFF
TGTGCCATCAGTGAGGGAGGGAACACTGAAGCTTTCTTT
>TRBV7-9|few|.|TRBJ1-1
CASSLVGAAAEAFF
TGTGCCAGCAGCTTAGTCGGGGCGGCTGCTGAAGCTTTCTTT
>TRBV7-9|many|.|TRBJ2-3
CASSSAAPDTQYF
TGTGCCAGCAGCTCGGCTGCCCCAGATACGCAGTATTTT
>TRBV20-1|many|TRBD1|TRBJ2-7
CSANRDRSYEQYF
TGCAGTGCTAACCGGGACAGGTCCTACGAGCAGTACTTC
>TRBV9|few|.|TRBJ2-1
CASSAISHEQFF
TGTGCCAGCAGCGCCATCTCTCATGAGCAGTTCTTC
>TRBV20-1|many|.|TRBJ2-3
CSQRTTDTQYF
TGCAGTCAAAGGACCACAGATACGCAGTATTTT
>TRBV18|many|.|TRBJ2-1
CASSPSSEVEQFF
TGTGCCAGCTCACCAAGCTCGGAGGTTGAGCAGTTCTTC
>TRBV7-2|few|.|TRBJ2-7
CASSLGEGRGIGYEQYF
TGTGCCAGCAGCTTAGGAGAAGGACGAGGGATAGGATACGAGCAGTACTTC
>TRBV7-6|few|TRBD2|TRBJ2-2
CASSLVPSGGHTGELFF
TGTGCCAGCAGCTTAGTTCCTAGCGGGGGTCACACCGGGGAGCTGTTTTTT
>TRBV27|many|TRBD1|TRBJ1-6
CASRPGQGYNSPLHF
TGTGCCAGCAGGCCGGGACAGGGATACAATTCACCCCTCCACTTT
>TRBV12-2|few|.|TRBJ2-1
CASRSKKGEQFF
TGTGCAAGTCGCTCCAAGAAGGGTGAGCAGTTCTTC
>TRBV7-3|.|.|TRBJ2-2
CASSSNTGELFF
TGTGCCAGCAGCTCGAACACCGGGGAGCTGTTTTTT
>TRBV9|.|.|TRBJ2-3
CASSPLVQAGDTQYF
TGTGCCAGCAGCCCTTTAGTCCAAGCGGGAGATACGCAGTATTTT
>TRBV29-1|few|TRBD1|TRBJ2-7
CSTRDRGTYEQYF
TGCAGCACCCGGGACAGGGGAACCTACGAGCAGTACTTC
>TRBV11-2|.|.|TRBJ2-1
CASSLGKEGPYNEQFF
TGTGCCAGCAGCCTAGGGAAGGAGGGCCCCTACAATGAGCAGTTCTTC
>TRBV5-1|few|TRBD1|TRBJ1-4
CASSWTGGAREKLFF
TGCGCCAGCAGCTGGACAGGGGGCGCGAGAGAAAAACTGTTTTTT